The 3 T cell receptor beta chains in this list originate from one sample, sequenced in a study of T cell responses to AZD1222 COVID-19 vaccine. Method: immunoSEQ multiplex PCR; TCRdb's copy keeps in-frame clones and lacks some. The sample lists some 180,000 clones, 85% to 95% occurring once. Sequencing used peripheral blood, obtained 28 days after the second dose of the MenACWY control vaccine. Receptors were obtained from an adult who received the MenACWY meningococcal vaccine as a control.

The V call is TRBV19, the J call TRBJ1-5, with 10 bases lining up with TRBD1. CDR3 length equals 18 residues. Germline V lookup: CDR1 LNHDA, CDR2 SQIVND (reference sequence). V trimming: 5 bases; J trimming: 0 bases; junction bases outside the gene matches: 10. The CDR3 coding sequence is TGTGCCAGTAGTTCGGGGGTGACAGGGGGCTATAGCAATCAGCCCCAGCATTTT. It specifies CASSSGVTGGYSNQPQHF.

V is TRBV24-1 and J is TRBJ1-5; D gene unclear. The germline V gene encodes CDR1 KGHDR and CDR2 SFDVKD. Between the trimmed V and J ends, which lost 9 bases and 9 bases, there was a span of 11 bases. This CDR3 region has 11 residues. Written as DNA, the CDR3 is TGTGCCACCGTGGGGAGGCGGCCCCAGCATTTT. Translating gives CATVGRRPQHF.

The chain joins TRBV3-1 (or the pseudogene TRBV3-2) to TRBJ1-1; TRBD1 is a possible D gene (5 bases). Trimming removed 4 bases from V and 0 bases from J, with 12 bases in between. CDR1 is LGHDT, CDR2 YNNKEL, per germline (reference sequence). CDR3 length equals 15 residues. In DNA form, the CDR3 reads TGTGCCAGCAGCCCGGGACGGCTGATGAACACTGAAGCTTTCTTT. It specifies CASSPGRLMNTEAFF.